The TCR beta chain described here comes from a study of cytomegalovirus exposure and HLA in healthy donors. In the study overall: A previous analysis identified 100 million or so unique TCR beta sequences derived from 180 million or so T cells. Study conclusions and caveats: Among the CMV-associated chains, a few were confirmed in vitro as specific for CMV antigens. A later analysis reported that several of the most significant clusters appeared to be linked to common viral pathogens, among them Epstein-Barr virus.

Germline V gives CDR1 GTSNPN, CDR2 SVGIG (reference sequence). With V trimmed by 4 bases and J by 4 bases, 12 bases remained unmatched. This CDR3 contains 17 residues. The primer mix had 60 Vbeta and 13 Jbeta primers. The repertoire was sequenced with immunoSEQ multiplex PCR; TCRdb's copy has only in-frame clones and lacks some. The table records about 200,000 clones, approximately 78% of them present only once. Samples came from healthy bone marrow donors. This clone appeared once. The antigen is not known. This chain links TRBV30 with TRBJ2-1; 11 nucleotides align to TRBD2. Sequencing was done on a sample of PBMCs. This TCR derives from a woman aged 40 to 50 in good health and CMV-seronegative. In nucleotides, the CDR3 is TGTGCCTGGAATAGCGGGAGGGCCCTAGAGGATTACAATGAGCAGTTCTTC. Its translation is CAWNSGRALEDYNEQFF. Supplemented by reference TRBV30 and TRBJ2-1, the full variable domain reads SQTIHQWPATLVQPVGSPLSLECTVEGTSNPNLYWYRQAAGRGLQLLFYSVGIGQISSEVPQNLSASRPQDRQFILSSKKLLLSDSGFYLCAWNSGRALEDYNEQFFGPGTRLTVL.